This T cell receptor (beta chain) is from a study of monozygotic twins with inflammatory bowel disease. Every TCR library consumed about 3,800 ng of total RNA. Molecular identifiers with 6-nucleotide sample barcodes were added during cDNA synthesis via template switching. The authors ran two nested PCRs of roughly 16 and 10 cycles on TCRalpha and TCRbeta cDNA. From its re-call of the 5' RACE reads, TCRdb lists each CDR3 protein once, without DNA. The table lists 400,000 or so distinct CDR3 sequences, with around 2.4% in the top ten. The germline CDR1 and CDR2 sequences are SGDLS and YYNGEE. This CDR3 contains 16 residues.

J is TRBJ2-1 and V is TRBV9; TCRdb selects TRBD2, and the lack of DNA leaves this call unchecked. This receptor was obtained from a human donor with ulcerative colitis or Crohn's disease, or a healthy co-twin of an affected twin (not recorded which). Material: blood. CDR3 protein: CASSGPPGLVRNEQFF.